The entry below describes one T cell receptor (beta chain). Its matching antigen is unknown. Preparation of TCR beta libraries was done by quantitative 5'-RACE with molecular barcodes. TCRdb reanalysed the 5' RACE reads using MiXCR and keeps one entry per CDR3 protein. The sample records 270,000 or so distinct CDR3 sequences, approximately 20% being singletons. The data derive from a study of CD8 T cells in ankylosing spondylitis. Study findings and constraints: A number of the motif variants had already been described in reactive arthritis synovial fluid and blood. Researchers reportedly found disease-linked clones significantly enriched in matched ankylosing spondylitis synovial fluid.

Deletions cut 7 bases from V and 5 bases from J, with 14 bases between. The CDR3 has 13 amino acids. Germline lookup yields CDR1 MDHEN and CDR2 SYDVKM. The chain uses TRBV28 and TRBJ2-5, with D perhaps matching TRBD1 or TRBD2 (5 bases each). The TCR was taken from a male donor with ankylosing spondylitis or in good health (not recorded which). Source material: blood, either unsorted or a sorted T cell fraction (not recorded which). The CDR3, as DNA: TGTGCCAGCACCCACAGAGAGGGGGAGACCCAGTACTTC. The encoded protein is CASTHREGETQYF.